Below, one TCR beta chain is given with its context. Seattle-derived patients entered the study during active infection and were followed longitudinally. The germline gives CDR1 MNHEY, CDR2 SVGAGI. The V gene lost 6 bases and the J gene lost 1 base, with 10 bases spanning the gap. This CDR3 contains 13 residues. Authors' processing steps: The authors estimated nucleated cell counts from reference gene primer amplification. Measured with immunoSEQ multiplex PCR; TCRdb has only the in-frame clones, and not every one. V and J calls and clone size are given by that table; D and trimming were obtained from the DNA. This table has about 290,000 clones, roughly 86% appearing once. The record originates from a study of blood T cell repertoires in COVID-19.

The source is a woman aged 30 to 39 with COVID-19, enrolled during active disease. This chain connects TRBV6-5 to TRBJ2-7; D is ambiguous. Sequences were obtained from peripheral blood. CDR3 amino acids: CASSLDFSYEQYF. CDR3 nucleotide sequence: TGTGCCAGCAGCCTCGACTTTTCCTACGAGCAGTACTTC.